The clone carrying this T cell receptor beta chain was counted between two and nine times. The antigen remains unidentified. This sample stems from a study of blood T cells in healthy people across ages. Regarding the study as a whole: Versus aged donors, long-lived donors had higher diversity and more naive CD4+ cells.

Researchers report isolating at least 6 million PBMCs per sample. Samples each yielded at least 6 micrograms of total RNA. A second PCR of 7 to 11 cycles used a sample-barcoded 5' primer and a J-beta primer mix. TCRdb used MiXCR to reprocess the 5' RACE reads, holding one entry per CDR3 protein. The sample has about 1,400,000 distinct CDR3 sequences; approximately 63% are singletons. The CDR3 is made up of 13 amino acids. CDR1 SQVTM and CDR2 ANQGSEA come from the germline V gene. V was trimmed by 2 bases and J by 3 bases, leaving 11 bases between them. This receptor was identified in a man younger than 35 in good health. The sequenced sample was blood. V is TRBV29-1 and J is TRBJ2-7; D might be TRBD2 (5 bases). CDR3: CSVETEGSYEQYF. CDR3 in DNA: TGCAGCGTTGAAACCGAAGGGAGCTACGAGCAGTACTTC.